The 20 T cell receptor beta chains reported below all come from one sample, sequenced in a study of blood T cell repertoires in COVID-19. Using immunoSEQ multiplex PCR, the repertoire was profiled, and TCRdb retains in-frame clones only, with some absent. The sample carries 20,000 or so clones, around nine tenths recorded once. The sample was peripheral blood. The receptors stem from a woman aged 60-70 years with active COVID-19.

V and J are TRBV19 and TRBJ1-2; 7 nucleotides line up with TRBD1. Per germline, CDR1 LNHDA and CDR2 SQIVND (reference sequence). This CDR3 spans 15 amino acids. The V segment lost 4 bases and the J segment 0 bases; nucleotides outside the gene matches: 5. DNA for the CDR3: TGTGCCAGTAGTACCTTGACAGGGACTAACTATGGCTACACCTTC. Translation: CASSTLTGTNYGYTF.

The chain combines TRBV9 with TRBJ2-1, with 9 nucleotides matching TRBD2. V trimming: 4 bases; J trimming: 3 bases; junction bases outside the gene matches: 17. CDR1 and CDR2 (germline): SGDLS, YYNGEE. CDR3 length: 19 amino acids. The CDR3 region has the DNA TGTGCCAGCAGCAGGGGGACTACGGGCCTAGCGGGATACTACAATGAGCAGTTCTTC. It encodes CASSRGTTGLAGYYNEQFF.

This clone turned up a few times. The V and J genes are TRBV7-9 and TRBJ1-6; 7 nucleotides line up with TRBD1. After removal of 5 bases from V and 11 bases from J, the junction contained 9 bases not matched to a gene. The CDR3 runs 14 residues. Germline loops: CDR1 SEHNR, CDR2 FQNEAQ (reference sequence). The CDR3 is CASSLQGDATPLHF. The CDR3 DNA follows: TGTGCCAGCAGCCTGCAGGGGGACGCGACACCCCTCCACTTT.

The CDR3 here is CASSIGGSVTYGYTF. CDR3 coding DNA: TGTGCCAGTAGTATTGGAGGATCCGTGACCTATGGCTACACCTTC. The V gene is TRBV19, the J gene TRBJ1-2; D remains ambiguous. Germline CDR1 is LNHDA and CDR2 is SQIVND (reference sequence). This CDR3 is built from 15 residues. Trimming left V 3 bases short and J 4 bases short, with 15 bases between. Supplemented by reference TRBV19 and TRBJ1-2, the full variable domain reads DGGITQSPKYLFRKEGQNVTLSCEQNLNHDAMYWYRQDPGQGLRLIYYSQIVNDFQKGDIAEGYSVSREKKESFPLTVTSAQKNPTAFYLCASSIGGSVTYGYTFGSGTRLTVV.

This sequence joins TRBV6-6 and TRBJ2-2, with D maybe TRBD1 (6 bases). This CDR3 contains 14 residues. V was trimmed by 5 bases and J by 4 bases, leaving 11 bases between them. Germline V gene lookup returns CDR1 MNHNY and CDR2 SVGAGI (reference sequence). The CDR3 spells CASSPTGPTGELFF. Written as DNA, the CDR3 is TGTGCCAGCAGTCCGACAGGACCCACCGGGGAGCTGTTTTTT.

The V call is TRBV19, the J call TRBJ1-6, with 8 bases that match TRBD1. V shed 8 bases and J 4 bases; nucleotides not matched to a gene: 4. CDR1 LNHDA and CDR2 SQIVND come from the germline V gene (reference sequence). The CDR3 is 14 amino acids. CDR3 amino acids: CASSTGGYNSPLHF. CDR3 DNA sequence: TGTGCCAGTTCAACAGGGGGATATAATTCACCCCTCCACTTT.

J is TRBJ2-1 and V is TRBV7-2; maybe TRBD2 (6 bases). V was clipped by 3 bases and J by 9 bases, with 18 bases between them. The CDR3 length is 15 residues. Looked up from germline, CDR1 is SGHTA and CDR2 is FQGNSA. The CDR3 coding sequence is TGTGCCAGCAGCTTCGGACCCGGCGACGGGGGTGAGCAGTTCTTC. Translating it yields CASSFGPGDGGEQFF.

This rearrangement joins TRBV5-8 to TRBJ1-2; a weak D match, TRBD1 (5 bases). V was shortened by 5 bases and J by 7 bases, with 27 bases between the two germline ends. Germline assignment: CDR1 SGHTS and CDR2 YDEGEE. The CDR3 runs 17 residues. CDR3 region: CASSYSADPGSLSGYTF. CDR3 sequence (DNA): TGTGCCAGCAGTTACTCTGCGGACCCAGGGTCCTTGAGTGGCTACACCTTC.

The chain is built from TRBV7-9 and TRBJ1-1, with a possible D match to TRBD1 (6 bases). The CDR3 is made up of 17 amino acids. V lost 2 bases, J lost 3 bases, and 19 bases lay in between. Germline assignment: CDR1 SEHNR and CDR2 FQNEAQ (reference sequence). The chain's CDR3 is CASSLSTGPGGYTEAFF. CDR3 bases: TGTGCCAGCAGCTTAAGCACAGGGCCGGGGGGTTACACTGAAGCTTTCTTT.

The V gene is TRBV5-1, the J gene TRBJ1-2; TRBD1 matches 8 bases. Unmatched junction bases numbered 6, after V lost 4 bases and J lost 4 bases. CDR1 is SGHRS, CDR2 YFSETQ, per germline. The CDR3 covers 14 residues. CDR3 DNA: TGCGCCAGCAGCACGGACAGGGCGGCCTATGGCTACACCTTC. Its translation is CASSTDRAAYGYTF.

The CDR3 protein is CASSRGSWETQYF. For the CDR3, the DNA is TGTGCCAGCAGCCGGGGGAGCTGGGAGACCCAGTACTTC. The genes are TRBV5-4 and TRBJ2-5; a possible D gene is TRBD2 (6 bases). The CDR3 covers 13 residues. Trimming left V 4 bases short and J 5 bases short, with 12 bases between. CDR1 is SGHNT and CDR2 is YYREEE in the germline V gene (reference sequence).

This chain links TRBV1 with TRBJ2-5; TRBD1 reflects the table's D call only, with no check against the DNA. TRBV1 is recorded as a pseudogene. The CDR3 is 17 residues long. Here the CDR3 DNA reads TGCACCAGCAGCCCGCCCCCGTGGGACATACCAGGGGAGACCCAGTACTTC. Its translation: CTSSPPPWDIPGETQYF.

The chain links TRBV7-6 to TRBJ2-5, with 7 bases fitting TRBD2. V gave up 6 bases and J gave up 4 bases; unmatched junction bases: 14. Per the germline V gene, CDR1 is SGHVS and CDR2 is FNYEAQ. This CDR3 comprises 16 residues. This CDR3 is CASSPRTRDYGETQYF. CDR3 coding DNA: TGTGCCAGCAGTCCAAGGACGCGGGACTATGGAGAGACCCAGTACTTC.

V is TRBV19 and J is TRBJ1-6; 8 positions agree with TRBD1. Germline V gene data show CDR1 as LNHDA and CDR2 as SQIVND (reference sequence). The V gene end was trimmed by 6 bases and the J gene end by 10 bases; junction bases not matched to a gene: 8. The CDR3 has 14 amino acids. CDR3 amino acids: CASSQGADSSPLHF. As DNA, the CDR3 is TGTGCCAGTAGCCAGGGGGCGGACTCGTCACCCCTCCACTTT.

This clone has just one count. The gene calls are TRBV20-1 and TRBJ2-1; D possibly corresponds to TRBD2 (5 bases). The CDR3 consists of 11 residues. V shed 3 bases and J shed 12 bases, with 12 bases lying between them. Germline V CDR1 and CDR2: DFQATT, SNEGSKA (reference sequence). CDR3 DNA sequence: TGCAGTGCTAGCCCGGGATTAGGGCAGTTCTTC. This translates into CSASPGLGQFF.

The CDR3 DNA reads TGTGCCAGCAGTAAGCGGGGGTTCACAGATACGCAGTATTTT. Residues: CASSKRGFTDTQYF. The V gene is TRBV6-5, the J gene TRBJ2-3, with 8 bases identical to TRBD2. J lost 2 bases, V lost 5 bases, and 3 bases had no gene match. This CDR3 spans 14 amino acids. CDR1 MNHEY and CDR2 SVGAGI come from the germline V gene.

V gene TRBV7-9 combines with J gene TRBJ1-6; 9 bases match TRBD1. V shed 5 bases, J shed 7 bases, and the junction held 9 bases outside the gene matches. This CDR3 comprises 16 residues. Germline V CDR1 and CDR2: SEHNR, FQNEAQ (reference sequence). CDR3 coding DNA: TGTGCCAGCAGCACCCGGACAGGGGCGATGAATTCACCCCTCCACTTT. Amino acids: CASSTRTGAMNSPLHF.

The CDR3 DNA reads as TGTGCCAGAATCGGGCGGCGGGGGCAATACAATGAGCAGTTCTTC. Encoded protein: CARIGRRGQYNEQFF. The rearrangement uses TRBV7-5 and TRBJ2-1; the table's D gene call, TRBD2, was not cross checked with the DNA. TRBV7-5 is a known pseudogene. The CDR3 sequence is 15 residues long.

The sample holds one count of this clone. This chain links TRBV12-5 with TRBJ1-1; D might be TRBD1 (6 bases). Germline CDR1 LGHNT, CDR2 FRNRAP. V was clipped by 0 bases and J by 3 bases, with 14 bases between them. This CDR3 region has 16 residues. For the CDR3, the DNA is TGTGCTAGTGGTTTGGTCCTACAGGGAGCTGACACTGAAGCTTTCTTT. Translation gives CASGLVLQGADTEAFF.

The chain recombines TRBV3-1 (or the pseudogene TRBV3-2) with TRBJ1-5; no reliable D call. The germline V and J ends were trimmed by 2 bases and 4 bases, with 12 bases remaining between them. The length of the CDR3 is 15 residues. The germline V gene encodes CDR1 LGHDT and CDR2 YNNKEL (reference sequence). The CDR3 region is CASSQNTRSNQPQHF. CDR3 in DNA: TGTGCCAGCAGCCAAAACACCAGATCAAATCAGCCCCAGCATTTT.